These 8 T cell receptor beta chains were sequenced from one sample in a study of blood T cell repertoires in COVID-19. Assay used: immunoSEQ multiplex PCR; TCRdb lists only in-frame clones, some missing. Of about 160,000 clones listed, about 87% are singletons. Sequenced material: peripheral blood. The receptors come from a man aged 55-75 years with COVID-19, enrolled during active disease.

This rearrangement joins TRBV9 to TRBJ2-1, with 11 bases that match TRBD2. Germline V gives CDR1 SGDLS, CDR2 YYNGEE. The length of the CDR3 is 15 residues. J lost 8 bases, V lost 2 bases, and 6 bases had no gene match. DNA of the CDR3: TGTGCCAGCAGCGTTACTAGCGGGAGTTTCGATGAGCAGTTCTTC. Translated: CASSVTSGSFDEQFF.

The chain couples TRBV12-3 or TRBV12-4 to TRBJ1-3; no clear D gene. V was clipped by 5 bases and J by 2 bases, with 7 bases between them. CDR3 size: 13 residues. The CDR3 coding sequence is TGTGCCAGCAGTCGGGATACTGGAAACACCATATATTTT. Its translation is CASSRDTGNTIYF.

CDR3 nucleotide sequence: TGTGCCTGGAGTGTTCGTAGCGGGAGAACAGATACGCAGTATTTT. This translates into CAWSVRSGRTDTQYF. The rearrangement joins TRBV30 to TRBJ2-3; TRBD2 agrees at 9 bases. From germline, CDR1 is GTSNPN and CDR2 SVGIG (reference sequence). After removal of 0 bases from V and 3 bases from J, the junction contained 4 bases not matched to a gene. The CDR3 is made up of 15 amino acids.

This clone was seen only once. The chain joins TRBV24-1 to TRBJ2-3, with 7 bases identical to TRBD2. CDR3 length equals 15 residues. CDR1 is KGHDR and CDR2 is SFDVKD in the germline V gene. The ends lost 2 bases at V and 0 bases at J; junction bases unmatched: 1. Here the CDR3 DNA reads TGTGCCACCAGTGATTGGGGGGGGAGCACAGATACGCAGTATTTT. Protein: CATSDWGGSTDTQYF.

DNA of the CDR3: TGTGCCAGCAGCTCGGGGGACGCCGTTGACAATGAGCAGTTCTTC. It translates to CASSSGDAVDNEQFF. The rearrangement joins TRBV11-1 to TRBJ2-1, with D perhaps matching TRBD2 (6 bases). The V end lost 4 bases, the J end lost 5 bases, and 15 bases lay between the germline ends. Germline V lookup: CDR1 SGHAT, CDR2 FQDESV (reference sequence). This CDR3 contains 15 residues.

The chain recombines TRBV9 with TRBJ1-4; 7 nucleotides line up with TRBD1. Trimming took 4 bases from V and 5 from J; bases not matched to a gene: 8. The V gene's germline CDR1 is SGDLS and CDR2 YYNGEE. This CDR3 is built from 15 residues. The CDR3: CASSPRGTVNEKLFF. The CDR3 nucleotides read TGTGCCAGCAGCCCCCGGGGGACAGTCAATGAAAAACTGTTTTTT.

The chain couples TRBV19 to TRBJ2-3; TRBD2 matches 14 bases. This CDR3 comprises 16 residues. Trimming cost V 5 bases and J 5 bases; bases outside gene matches: 6. The germline V gene has CDR1 LNHDA and CDR2 SQIVND (reference sequence). The CDR3 here is CASSEGLAGGKDTQYF. In DNA, the CDR3 is TGTGCCAGTAGTGAAGGACTAGCGGGGGGTAAAGATACGCAGTATTTT.

This clone was seen just once. This sequence joins TRBV11-2 and TRBJ2-3; the D gene is possibly TRBD2 (7 bases). This CDR3 spans 13 amino acids. With 5 bases removed from V and 3 bases from J, the gap between germline ends came to 9 bases. Germline CDR1 reads SGHAT; CDR2 reads FQNNGV. CDR3 sequence (DNA): TGTGCCAGCAGCAAGGGGGGGACAGATACGCAGTATTTT. Translation: CASSKGGTDTQYF.